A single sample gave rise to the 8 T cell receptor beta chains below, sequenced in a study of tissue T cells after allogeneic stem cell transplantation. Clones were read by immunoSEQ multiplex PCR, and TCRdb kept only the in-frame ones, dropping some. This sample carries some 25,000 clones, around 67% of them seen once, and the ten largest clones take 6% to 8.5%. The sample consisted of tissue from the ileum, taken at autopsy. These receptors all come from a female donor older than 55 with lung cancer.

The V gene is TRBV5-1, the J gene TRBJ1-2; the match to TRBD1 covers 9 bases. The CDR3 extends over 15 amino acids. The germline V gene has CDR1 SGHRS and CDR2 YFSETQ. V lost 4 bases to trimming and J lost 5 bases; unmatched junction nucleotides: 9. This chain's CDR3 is CASSPSGTGRYGYTF. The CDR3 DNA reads TGCGCCAGCAGCCCCTCCGGGACAGGGAGATATGGCTACACCTTC.

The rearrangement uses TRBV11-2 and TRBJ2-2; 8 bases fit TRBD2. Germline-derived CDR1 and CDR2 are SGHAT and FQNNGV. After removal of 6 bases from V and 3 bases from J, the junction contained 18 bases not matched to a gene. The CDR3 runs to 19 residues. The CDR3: CASSHFTLAASRDTGELFF. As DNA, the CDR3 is TGTGCCAGCAGTCATTTCACACTAGCGGCAAGCCGGGACACCGGGGAGCTGTTTTTT.

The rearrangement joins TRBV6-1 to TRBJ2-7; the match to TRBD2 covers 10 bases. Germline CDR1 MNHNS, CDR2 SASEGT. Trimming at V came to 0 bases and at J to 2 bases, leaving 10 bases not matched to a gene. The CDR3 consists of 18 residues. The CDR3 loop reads CASSEALILAGEPYEQYF. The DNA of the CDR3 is TGTGCCAGCAGTGAAGCGCTCATTCTAGCGGGAGAACCCTACGAGCAGTACTTC.

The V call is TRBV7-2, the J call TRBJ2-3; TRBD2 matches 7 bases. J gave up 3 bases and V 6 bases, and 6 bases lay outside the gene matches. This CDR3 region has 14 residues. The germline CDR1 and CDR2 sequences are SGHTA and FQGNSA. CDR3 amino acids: CASRLAIGTDTQYF. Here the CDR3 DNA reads TGTGCCAGCAGACTAGCGATAGGGACAGATACGCAGTATTTT.

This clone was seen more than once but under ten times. The CDR3 DNA sequence: TGCGCCAGCAGCTTGGGGTTCGATACTCCCGGCGATACGCAGTATTTT. It translates to CASSLGFDTPGDTQYF. V is TRBV5-1 and J is TRBJ2-3; no clear D. The V gene's germline CDR1 is SGHRS and CDR2 YFSETQ. This CDR3 is 16 amino acids long. Trimming pared 0 bases from V and 6 bases from J, leaving 17 bases between.

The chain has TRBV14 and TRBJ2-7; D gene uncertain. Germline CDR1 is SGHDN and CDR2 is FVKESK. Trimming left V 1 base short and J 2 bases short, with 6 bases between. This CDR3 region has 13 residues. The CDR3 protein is CASSQGLTYEQYF. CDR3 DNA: TGTGCCAGCAGCCAAGGTCTGACCTACGAGCAGTACTTC.

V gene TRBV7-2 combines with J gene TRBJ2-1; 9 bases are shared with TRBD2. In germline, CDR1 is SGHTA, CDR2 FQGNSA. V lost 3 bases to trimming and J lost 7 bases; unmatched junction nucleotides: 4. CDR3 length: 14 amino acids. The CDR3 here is CASSLAGGRNEQFF. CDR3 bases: TGTGCCAGCAGCTTGGCGGGGGGGCGTAATGAGCAGTTCTTC. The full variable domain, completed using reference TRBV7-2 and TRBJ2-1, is GAGVSQSPSNKVTEKGKDVELRCDPISGHTALYWYRQSLGQGLEFLIYFQGNSAPDKSGLPSDRFSAERTGGSVSTLTIQRTQQEDSAVYLCASSLAGGRNEQFFGPGTRLTVL.

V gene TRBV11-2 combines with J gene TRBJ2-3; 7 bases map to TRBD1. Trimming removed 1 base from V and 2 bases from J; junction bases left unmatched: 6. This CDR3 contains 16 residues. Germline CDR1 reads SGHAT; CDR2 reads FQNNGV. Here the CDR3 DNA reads TGTGCCAGCAGCTTAGGAGGGGGCAGGAACACAGATACGCAGTATTTT. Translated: CASSLGGGRNTDTQYF.